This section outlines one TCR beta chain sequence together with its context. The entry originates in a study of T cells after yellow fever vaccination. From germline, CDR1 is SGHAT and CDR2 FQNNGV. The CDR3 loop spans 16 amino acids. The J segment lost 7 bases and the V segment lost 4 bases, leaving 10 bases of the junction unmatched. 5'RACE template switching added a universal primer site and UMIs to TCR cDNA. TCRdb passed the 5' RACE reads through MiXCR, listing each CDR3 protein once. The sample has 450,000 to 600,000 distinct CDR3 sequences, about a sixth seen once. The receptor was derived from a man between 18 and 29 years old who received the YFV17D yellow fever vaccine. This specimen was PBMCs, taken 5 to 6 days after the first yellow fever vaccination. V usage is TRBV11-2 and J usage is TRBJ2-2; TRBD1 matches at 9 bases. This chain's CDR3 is CASSSLGQGRSGELFF. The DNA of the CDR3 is TGTGCCAGCAGCTCCCTAGGACAGGGGAGGAGCGGGGAGCTGTTTTTT.